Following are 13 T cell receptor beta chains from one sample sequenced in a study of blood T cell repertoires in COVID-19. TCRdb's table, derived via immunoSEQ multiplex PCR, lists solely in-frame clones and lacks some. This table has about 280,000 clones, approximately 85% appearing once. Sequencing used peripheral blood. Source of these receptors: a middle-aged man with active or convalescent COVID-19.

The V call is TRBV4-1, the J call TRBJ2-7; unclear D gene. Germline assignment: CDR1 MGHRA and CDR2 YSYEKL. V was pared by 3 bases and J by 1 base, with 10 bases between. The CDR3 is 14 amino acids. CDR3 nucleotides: TGCGCCAGCAGCCAGTATGTCGGGTCCTACGAGCAGTACTTC. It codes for CASSQYVGSYEQYF.

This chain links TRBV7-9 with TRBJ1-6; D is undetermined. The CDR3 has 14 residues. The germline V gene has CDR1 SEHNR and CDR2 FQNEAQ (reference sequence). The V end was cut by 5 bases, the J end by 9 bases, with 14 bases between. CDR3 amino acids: CASSREGNSSPLHF. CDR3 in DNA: TGTGCCAGCAGCCGAGAGGGCAATTCTTCACCCCTCCACTTT.

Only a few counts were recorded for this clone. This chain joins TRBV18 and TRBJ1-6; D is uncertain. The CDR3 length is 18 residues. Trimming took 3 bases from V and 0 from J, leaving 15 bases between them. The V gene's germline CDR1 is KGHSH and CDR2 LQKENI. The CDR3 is CASSPTDGASSYNSPLHF. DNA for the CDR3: TGTGCCAGCTCACCGACCGACGGAGCCAGCTCCTATAATTCACCCCTCCACTTT.

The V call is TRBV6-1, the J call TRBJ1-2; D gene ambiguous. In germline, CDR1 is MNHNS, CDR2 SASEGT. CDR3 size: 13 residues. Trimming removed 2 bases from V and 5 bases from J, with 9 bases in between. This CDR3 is CASSEMERYGYTF. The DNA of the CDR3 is TGTGCCAGCAGTGAAATGGAGAGATATGGCTACACCTTC.

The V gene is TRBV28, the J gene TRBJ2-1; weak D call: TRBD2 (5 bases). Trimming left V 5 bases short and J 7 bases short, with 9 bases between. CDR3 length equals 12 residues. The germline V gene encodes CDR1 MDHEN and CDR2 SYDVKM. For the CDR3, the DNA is TGTGCCAGCAGTAGGACTGATAATGAGCAGTTCTTC. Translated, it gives CASSRTDNEQFF.

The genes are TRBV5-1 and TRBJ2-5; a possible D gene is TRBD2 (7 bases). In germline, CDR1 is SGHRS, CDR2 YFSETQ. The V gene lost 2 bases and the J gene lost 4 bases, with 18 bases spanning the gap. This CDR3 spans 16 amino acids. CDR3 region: CASSFGNPGGRETQYF. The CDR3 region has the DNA TGCGCCAGCAGCTTCGGTAACCCCGGGGGGCGAGAGACCCAGTACTTC.

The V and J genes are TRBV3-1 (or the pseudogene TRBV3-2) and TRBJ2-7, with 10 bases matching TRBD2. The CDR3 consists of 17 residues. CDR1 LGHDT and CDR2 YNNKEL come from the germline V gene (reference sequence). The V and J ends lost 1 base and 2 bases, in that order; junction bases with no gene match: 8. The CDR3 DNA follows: TGTGCCAGCAGCCAAGTGGTGGCTAGCGGGGGAACCTACGAGCAGTACTTC. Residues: CASSQVVASGGTYEQYF.

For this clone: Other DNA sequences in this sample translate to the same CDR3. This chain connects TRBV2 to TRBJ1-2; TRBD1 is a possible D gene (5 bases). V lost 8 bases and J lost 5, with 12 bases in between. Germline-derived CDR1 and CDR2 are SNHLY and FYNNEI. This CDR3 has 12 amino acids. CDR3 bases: TGTGCCAGCTCAGGATCAGGGTATGGCTACACCTTC. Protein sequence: CASSGSGYGYTF.

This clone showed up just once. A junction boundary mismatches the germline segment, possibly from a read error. CDR3 nucleotide sequence: TGTGCCAGCTCACCACCCAGAGGGATAGATAGCTATCAGCCCCAGCATTTT. This codes for CASSPPRGIDSYQPQHF. The chain recombines TRBV18 with TRBJ1-5; D gene ambiguous. CDR3 length: 17 amino acids. Looked up from germline, CDR1 is KGHSH and CDR2 is LQKENI.

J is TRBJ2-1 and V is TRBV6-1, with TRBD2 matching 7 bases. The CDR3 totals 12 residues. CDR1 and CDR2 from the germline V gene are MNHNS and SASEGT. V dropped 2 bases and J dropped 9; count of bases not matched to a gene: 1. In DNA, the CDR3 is TGTGCCAGCAGTGAACCGGGAGGTGAGCAGTTCTTC. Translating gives CASSEPGGEQFF.

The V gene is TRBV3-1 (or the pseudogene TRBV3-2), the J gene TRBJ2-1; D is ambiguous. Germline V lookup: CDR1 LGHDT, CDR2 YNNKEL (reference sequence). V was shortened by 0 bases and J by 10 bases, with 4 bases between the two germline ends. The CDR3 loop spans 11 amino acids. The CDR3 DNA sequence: TGTGCCAGCAGCCAAGAAAGCGAGCAGTTCTTC. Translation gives CASSQESEQFF.

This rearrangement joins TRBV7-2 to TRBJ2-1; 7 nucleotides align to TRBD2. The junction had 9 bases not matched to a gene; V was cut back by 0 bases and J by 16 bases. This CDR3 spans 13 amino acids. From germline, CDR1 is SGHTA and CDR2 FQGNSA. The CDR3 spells CASSLADGGRRFF. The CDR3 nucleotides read TGTGCCAGCAGCTTAGCTGACGGCGGGAGAAGATTCTTC.

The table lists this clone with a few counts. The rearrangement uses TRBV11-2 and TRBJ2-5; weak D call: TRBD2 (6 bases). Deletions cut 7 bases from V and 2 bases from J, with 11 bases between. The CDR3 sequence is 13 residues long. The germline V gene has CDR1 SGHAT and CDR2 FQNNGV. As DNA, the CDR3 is TGTGCCAGCACCCGGGGGAGACAAGAGACCCAGTACTTC. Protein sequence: CASTRGRQETQYF.